This is a list of T cell receptor beta chains from one sample in a study of blood T cell repertoires in COVID-19. Assay used: immunoSEQ multiplex PCR; TCRdb lists only in-frame clones, some missing. This table has over 150,000 clones, around 84% appearing once. The specimen was peripheral blood. The receptors here all came from a man between 45 and 60 years old with active or convalescent COVID-19. The CDR3 runs from the conserved cysteine through the conserved F or W. Each record gives: V gene, clone size, J gene, D gene, CDR3 protein, CDR3 DNA. The D gene is left open where the match is weak. Size tells how often a clone was seen (once, few, many) or the class of an expanded clone, and some rows leave it out.

V: TRBV2; size: once; J: TRBJ1-2; D: -; CDR3: CASTWTVTANYGYTF; DNA: TGTGCCAGCACCTGGACAGTAACCGCTAACTATGGCTACACCTTC
V: TRBV3-1/TRBV3-2; size: -; J: TRBJ2-5; D: -; CDR3: CASSPWEAGWGETQYF; DNA: TGTGCCAGCAGCCCTTGGGAGGCTGGATGGGGAGAGACCCAGTACTTC
V: TRBV6-5; size: -; J: TRBJ2-7; D: TRBD1; CDR3: CASSYWTGSYEQYF; DNA: TGTGCCAGCAGTTACTGGACAGGCTCCTACGAGCAGTACTTC
V: TRBV5-4; size: -; J: TRBJ2-6; D: TRBD1; CDR3: CASSNAGTGGSGANVLTF; DNA: TGTGCCAGCAGTAATGCCGGGACAGGGGGTTCTGGGGCCAACGTCCTGACTTTC
V: TRBV7-2; size: -; J: TRBJ1-2; D: TRBD1; CDR3: CASSQGARGLTYGYTF; DNA: TGTGCCAGCAGCCAGGGTGCCAGGGGGCTTACTTATGGCTACACCTTC
V: TRBV6-2/TRBV6-3; size: -; J: TRBJ2-7; D: TRBD1; CDR3: CASSLTGGEQYF; DNA: TGTGCCAGCAGCTTGACAGGGGGGGAGCAGTACTTC
V: TRBV18; size: few; J: TRBJ1-2; D: TRBD1; CDR3: CASSPTNIRQGWTGYTF; DNA: TGTGCCAGCTCACCGACTAACATCCGACAGGGGTGGACTGGCTACACCTTC
V: TRBV27; size: few; J: TRBJ1-1; D: -; CDR3: CASSLSRGTTEAFF; DNA: TGTGCCAGCAGTTTATCGAGGGGGACCACTGAAGCTTTCTTT
V: TRBV9; size: once; J: TRBJ2-1; D: TRBD2; CDR3: CASSIGTSDPYNEQFF; DNA: TGTGCCAGCAGCATCGGGACTAGCGACCCTTACAATGAGCAGTTCTTC
V: TRBV19; size: -; J: TRBJ2-6; D: TRBD1; CDR3: CARDREVGSGANVLTF; DNA: TGTGCCAGGGACAGGGAAGTAGGCTCTGGGGCCAACGTCCTGACTTTC
V: TRBV6-2/TRBV6-3; size: -; J: TRBJ2-3; D: TRBD2; CDR3: CASSYQIAGTSELGPDTQYF; DNA: TGTGCCAGCAGTTATCAAATTGCCGGGACTAGCGAATTGGGGCCAGATACGCAGTATTTT
V: TRBV27; size: -; J: TRBJ2-7; D: -; CDR3: CASSYDRTYEQYF; DNA: TGTGCCAGCAGTTATGACAGGACCTACGAGCAGTACTTC
V: TRBV7-9; size: -; J: TRBJ1-6; D: TRBD1; CDR3: CASSSTGGVGSPLHF; DNA: TGTGCCAGCAGCTCTACAGGGGGCGTGGGTTCACCCCTCCACTTT
V: TRBV15; size: -; J: TRBJ1-2; D: -; CDR3: CATSRAGNYGYTF; DNA: TGTGCCACCAGCAGAGCAGGGAACTATGGCTACACCTTC
V: TRBV9; size: -; J: TRBJ2-1; D: -; CDR3: CASSVRGNYNEQFF; DNA: TGTGCCAGCAGCGTTCGGGGGAACTACAATGAGCAGTTCTTC
V: TRBV5-1; size: -; J: TRBJ2-1; D: TRBD2; CDR3: CASSSKTSGDYNEQFF; DNA: TGCGCCAGCAGCTCGAAGACTAGCGGGGACTACAATGAGCAGTTCTTC
V: TRBV7-9; size: -; J: TRBJ2-7; D: -; CDR3: CASSLARLATDEQYF; DNA: TGTGCCAGCAGCTTAGCCCGCCTAGCTACCGACGAGCAGTACTTC
V: TRBV5-6; size: -; J: TRBJ2-3; D: -; CDR3: CASSLPGTGTDTQYF; DNA: TGTGCCAGCAGCTTGCCGGGAACTGGCACAGATACGCAGTATTTT
V: TRBV13; size: -; J: TRBJ2-5; D: TRBD1; CDR3: CASSLEKWGTGELETQYF; DNA: TGTGCCAGCAGCTTAGAAAAGTGGGGGACAGGGGAATTGGAGACCCAGTACTTC
V: TRBV6-6; size: -; J: TRBJ1-5; D: -; CDR3: CASSSDRGNQPQHF; DNA: TGTGCCAGCAGCTCGGATAGGGGGAATCAGCCCCAGCATTTT
V: TRBV27; size: -; J: TRBJ1-6; D: -; CDR3: CASSVTDYNSPLHF; DNA: TGTGCCAGCAGTGTGACAGATTATAATTCACCCCTCCACTTT
V: TRBV10-3; size: -; J: TRBJ1-4; D: TRBD1; CDR3: CAIRTGEDEKLFF; DNA: TGTGCCATCAGAACAGGGGAAGATGAAAAACTGTTTTTT
V: TRBV6-1; size: few; J: TRBJ1-5; D: -; CDR3: CASSVAGGTGGRPQHF; DNA: TGTGCCAGCAGTGTAGCCGGCGGGACGGGAGGGCGGCCCCAGCATTTT
V: TRBV5-1; size: -; J: TRBJ1-4; D: TRBD1; CDR3: CASSLAGGNNEKLFF; DNA: TGCGCCAGCAGCTTGGCAGGGGGCAATAATGAAAAACTGTTTTTT
V: TRBV2; size: few; J: TRBJ1-2; D: -; CDR3: CASSGSTGPYGYTF; DNA: TGTGCCAGCAGTGGATCGACAGGTCCATATGGCTACACCTTC
V: TRBV5-4; size: -; J: TRBJ1-1; D: -; CDR3: CASSNRRGRWAEAFF; DNA: TGTGCCAGCAGCAACCGGCGCGGAAGGTGGGCTGAAGCTTTCTTT
V: TRBV7-2; size: -; J: TRBJ2-1; D: TRBD2; CDR3: CASSTGASGRRNEQFF; DNA: TGTGCCAGCAGCACAGGGGCTAGCGGGAGGAGGAATGAGCAGTTCTTC
V: TRBV7-2; size: -; J: TRBJ2-3; D: TRBD2; CDR3: CASSLAASGSTDTQYF; DNA: TGTGCCAGCAGCTTAGCGGCTAGCGGGAGCACAGATACGCAGTATTTT
V: TRBV6-2/TRBV6-3; size: -; J: TRBJ1-5; D: -; CDR3: CASSYDGERSQPQHF; DNA: TGTGCCAGCAGTTACGACGGGGAACGTAGTCAGCCCCAGCATTTT
V: TRBV10-2; size: once; J: TRBJ1-5; D: -; CDR3: CASSYGQSNQPQHF; DNA: TGCGCCAGCAGTTATGGACAGAGCAATCAGCCCCAGCATTTT
V: TRBV2; size: -; J: TRBJ2-7; D: TRBD1; CDR3: CASSPEGTGAYYEQYF; DNA: TGTGCCAGCAGCCCCGAGGGGACAGGGGCCTACTACGAGCAGTACTTC
V: TRBV2; size: -; J: TRBJ2-7; D: -; CDR3: CASMTGTPYEQYF; DNA: TGTGCCAGTATGACAGGGACTCCCTACGAGCAGTACTTC
V: TRBV27; size: -; J: TRBJ2-2; D: TRBD2; CDR3: CASSLSSRLAGVLGELFF; DNA: TGTGCCAGCAGTTTATCTTCGCGACTAGCGGGAGTTTTAGGGGAGCTGTTTTTT
V: TRBV28; size: -; J: TRBJ1-5; D: -; CDR3: CASSLLVGGSGQPQHF; DNA: TGTGCCAGCAGTTTATTGGTTGGTGGGAGCGGTCAGCCCCAGCATTTT
V: TRBV5-1; size: -; J: TRBJ2-1; D: TRBD1; CDR3: CASSLEGQGADEQFF; DNA: TGCGCCAGCAGCTTGGAAGGACAGGGGGCTGATGAGCAGTTCTTC
V: TRBV5-4; size: -; J: TRBJ2-2; D: -; CDR3: CASSLDSNFGELFF; DNA: TGTGCCAGCAGCTTGGACTCTAATTTCGGGGAGCTGTTTTTT
V: TRBV15; size: -; J: TRBJ2-1; D: -; CDR3: CATSREQGSYNEQFF; DNA: TGTGCCACCAGCAGAGAGCAGGGATCCTACAATGAGCAGTTCTTC
V: TRBV27; size: -; J: TRBJ2-3; D: -; CDR3: CASSLSSSTDTQYF; DNA: TGTGCCAGCAGTTTATCCTCTAGCACAGATACGCAGTATTTT
V: TRBV6-1; size: -; J: TRBJ1-2; D: TRBD1; CDR3: CASSEHRDRVWGNYGYTF; DNA: TGTGCCAGCAGTGAGCACCGGGACAGGGTTTGGGGCAACTATGGCTACACCTTC
V: TRBV19; size: once; J: TRBJ1-2; D: -; CDR3: CASSTLRENYGYTF; DNA: TGTGCCAGTAGTACCCTCAGGGAAAACTATGGCTACACCTTC
V: TRBV4-3; size: -; J: TRBJ1-5; D: TRBD1; CDR3: CASSQDLGQGGQPQHF; DNA: TGCGCCAGCAGCCAAGATTTGGGACAGGGAGGTCAGCCCCAGCATTTT
V: TRBV24-1; size: -; J: TRBJ2-3; D: TRBD1; CDR3: CATSDPPQGGGTDTQYF; DNA: TGTGCCACCAGTGATCCCCCACAGGGGGGAGGCACAGATACGCAGTATTTT
V: TRBV7-3; size: -; J: TRBJ2-2; D: -; CDR3: CASSPRTVAGELFF; DNA: TGTGCCAGCAGCCCCCGGACAGTTGCCGGGGAGCTGTTTTTT